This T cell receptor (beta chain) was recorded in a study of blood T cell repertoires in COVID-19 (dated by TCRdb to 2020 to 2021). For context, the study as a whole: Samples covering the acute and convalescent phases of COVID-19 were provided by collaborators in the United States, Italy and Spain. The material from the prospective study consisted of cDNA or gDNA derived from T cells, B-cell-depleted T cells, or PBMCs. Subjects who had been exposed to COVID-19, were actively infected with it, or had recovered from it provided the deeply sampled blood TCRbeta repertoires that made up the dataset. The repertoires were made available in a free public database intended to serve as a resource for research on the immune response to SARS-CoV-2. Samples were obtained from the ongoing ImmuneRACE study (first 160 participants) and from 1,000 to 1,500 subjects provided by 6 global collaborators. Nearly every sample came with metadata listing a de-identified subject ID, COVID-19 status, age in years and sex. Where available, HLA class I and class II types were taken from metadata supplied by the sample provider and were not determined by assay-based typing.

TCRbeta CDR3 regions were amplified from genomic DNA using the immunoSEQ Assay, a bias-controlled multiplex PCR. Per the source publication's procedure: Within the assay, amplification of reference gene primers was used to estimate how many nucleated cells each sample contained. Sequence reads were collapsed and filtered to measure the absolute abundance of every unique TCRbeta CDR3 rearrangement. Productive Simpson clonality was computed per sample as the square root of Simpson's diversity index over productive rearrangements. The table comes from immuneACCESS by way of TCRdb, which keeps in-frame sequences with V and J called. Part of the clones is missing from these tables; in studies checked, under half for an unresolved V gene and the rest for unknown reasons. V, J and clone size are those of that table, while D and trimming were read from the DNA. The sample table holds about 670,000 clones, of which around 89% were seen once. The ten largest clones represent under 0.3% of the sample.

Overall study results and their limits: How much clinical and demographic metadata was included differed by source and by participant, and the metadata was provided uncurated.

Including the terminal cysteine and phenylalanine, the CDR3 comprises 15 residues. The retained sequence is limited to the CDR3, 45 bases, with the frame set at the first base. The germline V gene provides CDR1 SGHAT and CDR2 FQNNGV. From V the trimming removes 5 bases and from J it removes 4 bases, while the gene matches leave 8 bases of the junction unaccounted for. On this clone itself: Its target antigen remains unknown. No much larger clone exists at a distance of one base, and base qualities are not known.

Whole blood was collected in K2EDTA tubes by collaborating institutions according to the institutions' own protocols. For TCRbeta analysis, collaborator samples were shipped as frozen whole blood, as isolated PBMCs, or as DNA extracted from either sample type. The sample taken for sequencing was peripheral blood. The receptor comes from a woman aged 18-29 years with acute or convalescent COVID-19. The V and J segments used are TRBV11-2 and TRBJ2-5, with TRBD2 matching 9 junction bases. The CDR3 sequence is CASSPPGLATETQYF. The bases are TGTGCCAGCAGCCCCCCCGGACTAGCGACAGAGACCCAGTACTTC.